One sample yielded the 25 T cell receptor beta chains listed below, sequenced in a study of shared clonotypes between healthy human individuals (dated by TCRdb to about 2020). Receptors were amplified or captured by the immunoSEQ multiplex PCR assay. TCRdb holds this immuneACCESS table with in-frame rearrangements only. Some clones are missing; in checked studies, unresolved V genes explain under half, and the rest has no known cause. Present in this sample are 950,000 to 1,100,000 clones, about 80% of which were seen just once. About 1.5% of the sample comes from the top ten. Input material: memory CD4+ T cells sorted from blood. Explained via the paper, the cell subset or site label denotes: CD45RA-negative fraction. These receptor sequences come from a man younger than 35 in good health.

The chain employs TRBV18 and TRBJ2-2; 7 nucleotides align to TRBD1. CDR3 size: 14 residues. Trimming at V came to 4 bases and at J to 3 bases, leaving 2 bases not matched to a gene. In germline, CDR1 is KGHSH, CDR2 LQKENI. The CDR3 region is CASSQQGYTGELFF. The CDR3 DNA reads TGTGCCAGCTCACAACAGGGGTACACCGGGGAGCTGTTTTTT.

Concerning this clone itself: The sample has other DNA sequences that encode this CDR3 too. This rearrangement joins TRBV18 to TRBJ2-7; TRBD2 matches at 11 bases. Germline lookup yields CDR1 KGHSH and CDR2 LQKENI. Germline trimming cut 3 bases from V and 3 bases from J; bases unmatched to any gene: 1. The CDR3 covers 14 residues. CDR3 sequence (DNA): TGTGCCAGCTCACCGGGGACTAGCGGCTACGAGCAGTACTTC. Protein sequence: CASSPGTSGYEQYF. The full variable domain, with the rest looked up from reference TRBV18 and TRBJ2-7, is NAGVMQNPRHLVRRRGQEARLRCSPMKGHSHVYWYRQLPEEGLKFMVYLQKENIIDESGMPKERFSAEFPKEGPSILRIQQVVRGDSAAYFCASSPGTSGYEQYFGPGTRLTVT.

This clone was counted a few times. The rearrangement uses TRBV5-1 and TRBJ2-5; D uncertain. Germline V gene sequence: CDR1 SGHRS, CDR2 YFSETQ. Trimming pared 2 bases from V and 6 bases from J, leaving 23 bases between. The CDR3 has 17 amino acids. CDR3 in amino acids: CASSLGSAYGAQQTQYF. Here the CDR3 DNA reads TGCGCCAGCAGCTTAGGGTCGGCCTATGGCGCTCAACAGACCCAGTACTTC.

The chain combines TRBV1 with TRBJ2-5; whether TRBD2, the table's D call, matches the DNA was not checked. TRBV1 is a documented pseudogene. This CDR3 spans 14 amino acids. CDR3 protein: CTTPLADEQETQYF. The CDR3 DNA reads as TGCACCACCCCGCTAGCGGACGAACAAGAGACCCAGTACTTC.

Remarks on this clone: Distinct nucleotide sequences in the sample also encode this CDR3. The V gene is TRBV5-1, the J gene TRBJ2-2; D is unresolved. Germline-derived CDR1 and CDR2 are SGHRS and YFSETQ. Trimming removed 2 bases at V and 0 bases at J, with 5 bases between. This CDR3 region has 14 residues. This chain's CDR3 is CASSLEANTGELFF. The CDR3 nucleotides read TGCGCCAGCAGCTTAGAAGCGAACACCGGGGAGCTGTTTTTT.

This clone was counted once. J is TRBJ2-3 and V is TRBV9; D is possibly TRBD2 (5 bases). Germline V CDR1 and CDR2: SGDLS, YYNGEE. V gave up 0 bases and J gave up 2 bases, with 10 bases separating them. CDR3 size: 15 residues. CDR3 residues: CASSVEDSNTDTQYF. The DNA for the CDR3 is TGTGCCAGCAGCGTAGAGGACTCCAACACAGATACGCAGTATTTT.

The chain combines TRBV19 with TRBJ2-3, with D uncertain. V gave up 3 bases and J gave up 5 bases, with 12 bases separating them. The CDR3 has 14 amino acids. CDR1 and CDR2 (germline): LNHDA, SQIVND (reference sequence). The CDR3: CASSIASRKDTQYF. DNA for the CDR3: TGTGCCAGTAGTATCGCCTCGCGCAAAGATACGCAGTATTTT.

This chain connects TRBV5-6 to TRBJ1-2; D may be TRBD1 (6 bases). In germline, CDR1 is SGHDT, CDR2 YYEEEE. V lost 3 bases, J lost 7 bases, and 13 bases lay in between. This CDR3 has 13 amino acids. CDR3 amino acids: CASSSTGWGGYTF. CDR3 in DNA: TGTGCCAGCAGCTCGACAGGATGGGGTGGCTACACCTTC.

The chain links TRBV11-2 to TRBJ2-3; possibly TRBD2 for D (6 bases). Germline CDR1 SGHAT, CDR2 FQNNGV. The CDR3 contains 14 residues. V lost 3 bases, J lost 6 bases, and 13 bases lay in between. CDR3 in amino acids: CASSLLLAIDTQYF. The CDR3 nucleotides read TGTGCCAGCAGCTTGCTACTAGCCATCGATACGCAGTATTTT.

V is TRBV28 and J is TRBJ1-5, with D perhaps TRBD1 (5 bases). The CDR3 loop spans 13 amino acids. The germline V gene encodes CDR1 MDHEN and CDR2 SYDVKM. V was trimmed by 6 bases and J by 7 bases, leaving 13 bases between them. The CDR3 nucleotides read TGTGCCAGCAGGATGATGGGGGAACAGCCCCAGCATTTT. Protein sequence: CASRMMGEQPQHF.

CDR3 in amino acids: CASSEAVAAVAKNIQYF. Written as DNA, the CDR3 is TGTGCCAGCAGTGAAGCCGTCGCGGCAGTAGCCAAAAACATTCAGTACTTC. The chain couples TRBV6-1 to TRBJ2-4, with D unclear. The V and J ends lost 0 bases and 0 bases respectively, with 12 bases between them. The CDR3 totals 17 residues. Germline V gene sequence: CDR1 MNHNS, CDR2 SASEGT.

The J gene is TRBJ2-7, the V gene TRBV5-4; 7 bases are shared with TRBD2. After removal of 2 bases from V and 2 bases from J, the junction contained 4 bases not matched to a gene. CDR3 length equals 14 residues. Germline assignment: CDR1 SGHNT and CDR2 YYREEE (reference sequence). CDR3 nucleotides: TGTGCCAGCAGCTTACGTGGGGGGGCCTACGAGCAGTACTTC. This sequence encodes CASSLRGGAYEQYF.

This chain connects TRBV19 to TRBJ1-3, with D tentatively TRBD1 (6 bases). The CDR3 runs to 17 residues. Trimming cost V 6 bases and J 4 bases, with 22 bases left between them. CDR1 and CDR2 (germline): LNHDA, SQIVND (reference sequence). This CDR3 reads CASSGLTGGSWGNTIYF. CDR3 bases: TGTGCCAGTAGCGGATTGACGGGGGGCTCGTGGGGAAACACCATATATTTT.

V gene TRBV18 combines with J gene TRBJ1-2, with 9 bases identical to TRBD1. Unmatched junction bases numbered 6, after V lost 3 bases and J lost 4 bases. CDR1 KGHSH and CDR2 LQKENI come from the germline V gene. This CDR3 comprises 15 residues. CDR3 protein: CASSPWDREFYGYTF. The CDR3 nucleotides are TGTGCCAGCTCACCTTGGGACAGGGAATTCTATGGCTACACCTTC.

This clone was observed a single time. The sample has other DNA sequences that encode this CDR3 too. The V and J genes are TRBV6-5 and TRBJ2-7; TRBD1 or TRBD2 may be the D gene (5 bases each). V was pared by 2 bases and J by 2 bases, with 7 bases between. From germline, CDR1 is MNHEY and CDR2 SVGAGI. The CDR3 runs to 13 residues. CDR3 protein: CASSYGTTYEQYF. The CDR3 DNA sequence: TGTGCCAGCAGTTACGGGACCACCTACGAGCAGTACTTC.

A single count supports this clone. The V call is TRBV11-2, the J call TRBJ2-7; 7 bases map to TRBD1. The germline gives CDR1 SGHAT, CDR2 FQNNGV. CDR3 size: 14 residues. V gave up 5 bases and J gave up 4 bases; unmatched junction bases: 8. The CDR3, as DNA: TGTGCCAGCAGCCGCGACAGGGCCTTTTACGAGCAGTACTTC. Protein sequence: CASSRDRAFYEQYF. The variable domain in full, completed from reference TRBV11-2 and TRBJ2-7, reads EAGVAQSPRYKIIEKRQSVAFWCNPISGHATLYWYQQILGQGPKLLIQFQNNGVVDDSQLPKDRFSAERLKGVDSTLKIQPAKLEDSAVYLCASSRDRAFYEQYFGPGTRLTVT.

The count of this clone is one. V and J are TRBV5-4 and TRBJ2-1; 11 nucleotides match TRBD2. J lost 6 bases, V lost 5 bases, and 7 bases had no gene match. The CDR3 extends over 15 amino acids. From germline, CDR1 is SGHNT and CDR2 YYREEE (reference sequence). CDR3 sequence (DNA): TGTGCCAGCAGGTTAGCGGGAGGGCCCCGCAATGAGCAGTTCTTC. Amino acids: CASRLAGGPRNEQFF.

The chain links TRBV25-1 to TRBJ2-7; 8 bases fit TRBD1. The CDR3 is made up of 16 amino acids. Germline CDR1 is MGHDK and CDR2 is SYGVNS. Trimming took 3 bases from V and 5 from J; bases not matched to a gene: 12. CDR3 in amino acids: CASSDFADRGRHEQYF. The DNA for the CDR3 is TGTGCCAGCAGTGACTTCGCCGACAGGGGCCGCCACGAGCAGTACTTC.

The rearrangement links TRBV7-8 to TRBJ1-3; D ambiguous. The CDR3 runs to 14 residues. Between the trimmed V and J ends, which lost 5 bases and 2 bases, there was a span of 10 bases. Per the germline V gene, CDR1 is SGHVS and CDR2 is FQNEAQ. The chain's CDR3 is CASSQETAGNTIYF. The CDR3 DNA sequence: TGTGCCAGCAGCCAAGAAACAGCTGGAAACACCATATATTTT.

The V gene is TRBV7-9, the J gene TRBJ2-5; the D gene is possibly TRBD1 (5 bases). V lost 6 bases and J lost 2, with 10 bases in between. Germline CDR1 and CDR2: SEHNR and FQNEAQ (reference sequence). This CDR3 is built from 13 residues. The CDR3 region has the DNA TGTGCCAGCAGGGCAGACAGTCAAGAGACCCAGTACTTC. Translated: CASRADSQETQYF.

As for this clone: The DNA is omitted, as the CDR3 cannot be located on it reliably, and the CDR3 follows TCRdb's listing. The V and J genes are TRBV21-1 and TRBJ1-3; TRBD1 reflects the table's D call only, with no check against the DNA. TRBV21-1 represents a pseudogene. The CDR3 has 19 amino acids, counting both end residues. The CDR3 reads CASRPVGTGAIGSGNTIYF.

This chain connects TRBV9 to TRBJ2-1; 7 nucleotides align to TRBD2. Germline-derived CDR1 and CDR2 are SGDLS and YYNGEE. The CDR3 loop spans 15 amino acids. V was pared by 0 bases and J by 4 bases, with 4 bases of the junction left unmatched. The CDR3 region is CASSVALGGYNEQFF. The CDR3, as DNA: TGTGCCAGCAGCGTAGCCCTGGGGGGGTACAATGAGCAGTTCTTC.

This sequence joins TRBV7-2 and TRBJ1-6; D ambiguous. The CDR3 covers 14 residues. V lost 1 base to trimming and J lost 4 bases, with 5 bases between them. Germline-derived CDR1 and CDR2 are SGHTA and FQGNSA. The CDR3 here is CASSLDGYNSPLHF. CDR3 nucleotides: TGTGCCAGCAGCTTAGACGGTTATAATTCACCCCTCCACTTT.

The chain carries TRBV11-2 and TRBJ2-7; no clear D gene. The CDR3 has 17 amino acids. V lost 2 bases and J lost 0, with 17 bases in between. The germline V gene encodes CDR1 SGHAT and CDR2 FQNNGV. The CDR3 DNA sequence: TGTGCCAGCAGCTTAACCATGGCGCAAGTCCTCTCCTACGAGCAGTACTTC. It codes for CASSLTMAQVLSYEQYF.

The genes are TRBV28 and TRBJ1-2; tentative D call: TRBD1 (5 bases). Looked up from germline, CDR1 is MDHEN and CDR2 is SYDVKM. The CDR3 is made up of 12 amino acids. Trimming pared 8 bases from V and 8 bases from J, leaving 15 bases between. The CDR3 DNA reads TGTGCCAGCGGTCTCGGGGGGTACGGCTACACCTTC. Its translation: CASGLGGYGYTF.